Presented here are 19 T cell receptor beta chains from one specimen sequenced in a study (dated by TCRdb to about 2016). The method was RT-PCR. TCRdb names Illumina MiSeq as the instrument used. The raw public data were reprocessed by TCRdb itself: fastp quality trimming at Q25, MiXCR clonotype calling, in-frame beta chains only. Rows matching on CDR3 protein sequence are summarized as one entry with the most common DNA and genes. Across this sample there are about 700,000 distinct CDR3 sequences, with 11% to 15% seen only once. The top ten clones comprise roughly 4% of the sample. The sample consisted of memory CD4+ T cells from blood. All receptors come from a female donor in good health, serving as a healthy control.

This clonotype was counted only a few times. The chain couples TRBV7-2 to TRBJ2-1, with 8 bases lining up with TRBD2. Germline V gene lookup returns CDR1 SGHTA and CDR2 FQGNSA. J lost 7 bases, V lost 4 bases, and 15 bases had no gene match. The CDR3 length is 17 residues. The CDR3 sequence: CASSSRRGSGSDNEQFF. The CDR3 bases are TGTGCCAGCAGCTCCCGTCGTGGGAGCGGGAGTGATAATGAGCAGTTCTTC.

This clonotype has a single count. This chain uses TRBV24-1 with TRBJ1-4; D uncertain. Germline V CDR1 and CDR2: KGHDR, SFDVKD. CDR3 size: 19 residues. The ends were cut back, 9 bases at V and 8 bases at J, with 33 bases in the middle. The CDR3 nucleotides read TGTGCCACCCCATCCCCCGTAGCCCGACCGACAAGTCTACTGGAAAAACTGTTTTTT. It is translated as CATPSPVARPTSLLEKLFF.

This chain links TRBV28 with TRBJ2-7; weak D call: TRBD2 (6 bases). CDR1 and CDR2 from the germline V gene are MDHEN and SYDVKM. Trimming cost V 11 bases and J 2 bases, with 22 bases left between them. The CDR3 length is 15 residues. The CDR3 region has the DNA TGTGCCGCTCGCCCTTCCGGGACTGAGACCTACGAGCAGTACTTC. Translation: CAARPSGTETYEQYF.

The CDR3 DNA follows: TGTGCCATCAGTGACTCGAAGTCGGGGGCCACTGAAGCTTTCTTT. Its protein is CAISDSKSGATEAFF. The chain carries TRBV10-3 and TRBJ1-1; weak D call: TRBD1 (6 bases). CDR1 and CDR2 from the germline V gene are ENHRY and SYGVKD. This CDR3 comprises 15 residues. Trimming took off 3 bases at V and 4 bases at J, with 15 bases between the two ends.

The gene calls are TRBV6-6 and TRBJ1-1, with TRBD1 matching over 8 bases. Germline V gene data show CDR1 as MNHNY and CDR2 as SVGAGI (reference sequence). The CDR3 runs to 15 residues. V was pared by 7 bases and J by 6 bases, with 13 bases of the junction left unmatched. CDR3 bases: TGTGCCAGCACCCCCGGTCAGGGGGCCCACCCTGAAGCTTTCTTT. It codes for CASTPGQGAHPEAFF.

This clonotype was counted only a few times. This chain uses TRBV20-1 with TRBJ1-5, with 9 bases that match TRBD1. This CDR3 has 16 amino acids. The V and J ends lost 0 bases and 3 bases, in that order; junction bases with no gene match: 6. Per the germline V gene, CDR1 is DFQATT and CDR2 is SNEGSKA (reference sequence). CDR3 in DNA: TGCAGTGCTAGAGAAACAGGGGGCATTTCCAATCAGCCCCAGCATTTT. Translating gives CSARETGGISNQPQHF.

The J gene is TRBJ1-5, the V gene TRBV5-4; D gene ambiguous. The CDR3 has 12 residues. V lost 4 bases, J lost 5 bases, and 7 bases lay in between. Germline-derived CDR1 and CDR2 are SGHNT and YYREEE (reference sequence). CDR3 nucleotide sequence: TGTGCCAGCAGCCGACCCGATCAGCCCCAGCATTTT. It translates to CASSRPDQPQHF.

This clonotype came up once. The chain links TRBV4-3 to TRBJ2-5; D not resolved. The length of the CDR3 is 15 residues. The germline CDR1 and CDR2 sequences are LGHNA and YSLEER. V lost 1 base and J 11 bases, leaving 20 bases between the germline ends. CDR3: CASSQAGIGTDTQYF. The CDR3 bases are TGCGCCAGCAGCCAAGCTGGAATCGGCACAGATACGCAGTACTTC.

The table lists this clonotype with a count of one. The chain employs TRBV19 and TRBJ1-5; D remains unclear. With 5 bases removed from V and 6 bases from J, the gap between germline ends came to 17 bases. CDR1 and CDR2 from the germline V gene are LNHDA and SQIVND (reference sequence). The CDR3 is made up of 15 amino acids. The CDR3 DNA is TGTGCCAGTAGTCCCATCGCCGCCGGGGTTCAGCCCCAGCATTTT. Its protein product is CASSPIAAGVQPQHF.

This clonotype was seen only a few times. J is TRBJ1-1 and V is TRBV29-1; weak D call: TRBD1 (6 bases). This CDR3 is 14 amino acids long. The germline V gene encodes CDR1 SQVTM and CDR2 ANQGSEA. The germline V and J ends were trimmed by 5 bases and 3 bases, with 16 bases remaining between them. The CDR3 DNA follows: TGCAGCGTTTTGGACGGACAGAGAGACACTGAAGCTTTCTTT. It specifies CSVLDGQRDTEAFF.

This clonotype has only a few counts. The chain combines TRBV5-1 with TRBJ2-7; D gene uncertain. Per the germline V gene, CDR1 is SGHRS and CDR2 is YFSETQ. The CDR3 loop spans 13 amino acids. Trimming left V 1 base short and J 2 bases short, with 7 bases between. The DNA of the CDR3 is TGCGCCAGCAGCTTGCTAGGGCCCTACGAGCAGTACTTC. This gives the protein CASSLLGPYEQYF.

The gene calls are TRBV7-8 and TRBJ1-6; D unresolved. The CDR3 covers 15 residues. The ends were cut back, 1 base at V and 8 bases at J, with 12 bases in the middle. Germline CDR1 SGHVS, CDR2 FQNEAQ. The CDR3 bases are TGTGCCAGCAGCTTAGACTGGAGTTGGGATTCACCCCTCCACTTT. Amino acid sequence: CASSLDWSWDSPLHF.

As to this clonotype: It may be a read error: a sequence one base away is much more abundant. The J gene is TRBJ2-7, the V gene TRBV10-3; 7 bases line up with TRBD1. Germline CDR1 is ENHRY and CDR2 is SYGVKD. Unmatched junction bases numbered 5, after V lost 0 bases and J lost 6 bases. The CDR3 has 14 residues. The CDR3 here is CAISESNRGSEQYF. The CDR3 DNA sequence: TGTGCCATCAGTGAGTCGAACAGGGGAAGCGAGCAGTACTTC.

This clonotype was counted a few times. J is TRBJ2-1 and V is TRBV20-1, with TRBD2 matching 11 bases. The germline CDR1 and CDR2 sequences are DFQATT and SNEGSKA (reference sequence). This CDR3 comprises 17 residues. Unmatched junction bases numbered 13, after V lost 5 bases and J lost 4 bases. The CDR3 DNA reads TGCAGTGCTCCCACTCTCAGCGGACTAGCGGGTTACAATGAGCAGTTCTTC. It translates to CSAPTLSGLAGYNEQFF.

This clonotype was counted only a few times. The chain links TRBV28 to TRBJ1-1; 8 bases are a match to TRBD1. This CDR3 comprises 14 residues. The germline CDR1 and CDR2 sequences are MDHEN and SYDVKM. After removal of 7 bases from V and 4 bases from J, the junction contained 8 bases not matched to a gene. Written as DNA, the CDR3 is TGTGCCAGCATGGTCAGGGGGCCGGTCACTGAAGCTTTCTTT. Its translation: CASMVRGPVTEAFF. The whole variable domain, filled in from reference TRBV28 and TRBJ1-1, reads DVKVTQSSRYLVKRTGEKVFLECVQDMDHENMFWYRQDPGLGLRLIYFSYDVKMKEKGDIPEGYSVSREKKERFSLILESASTNQTSMYLCASMVRGPVTEAFFGQGTRLTVV.

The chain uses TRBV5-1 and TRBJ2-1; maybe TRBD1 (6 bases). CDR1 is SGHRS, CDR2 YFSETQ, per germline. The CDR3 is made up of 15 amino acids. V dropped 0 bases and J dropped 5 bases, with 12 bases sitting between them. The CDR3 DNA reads TGCGCCAGCAGCTTGGTGACAGGCGAAGACAATGAGCAGTTCTTC. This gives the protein CASSLVTGEDNEQFF. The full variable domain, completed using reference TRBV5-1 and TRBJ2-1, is KAGVTQTPRYLIKTRGQQVTLSCSPISGHRSVSWYQQTPGQGLQFLFEYFSETQRNKGNFPGRFSGRQFSNSRSEMNVSTLELGDSALYLCASSLVTGEDNEQFFGPGTRLTVL.

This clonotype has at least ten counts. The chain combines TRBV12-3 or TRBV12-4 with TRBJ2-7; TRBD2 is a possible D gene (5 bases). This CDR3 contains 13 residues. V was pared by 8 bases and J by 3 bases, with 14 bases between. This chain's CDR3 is CASSAGRNYEQYF. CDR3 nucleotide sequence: TGTGCCAGCTCCGCGGGCCGTAACTACGAGCAGTACTTC.

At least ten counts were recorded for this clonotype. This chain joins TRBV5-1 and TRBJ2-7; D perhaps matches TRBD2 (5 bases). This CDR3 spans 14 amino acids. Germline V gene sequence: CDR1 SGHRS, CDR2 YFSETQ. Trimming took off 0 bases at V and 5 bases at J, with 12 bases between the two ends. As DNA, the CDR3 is TGCGCCAGCAGCTTGGGGAGGAGTGAAGACGAGCAGTACTTC. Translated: CASSLGRSEDEQYF. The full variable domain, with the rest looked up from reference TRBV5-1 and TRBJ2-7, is KAGVTQTPRYLIKTRGQQVTLSCSPISGHRSVSWYQQTPGQGLQFLFEYFSETQRNKGNFPGRFSGRQFSNSRSEMNVSTLELGDSALYLCASSLGRSEDEQYFGPGTRLTVT.

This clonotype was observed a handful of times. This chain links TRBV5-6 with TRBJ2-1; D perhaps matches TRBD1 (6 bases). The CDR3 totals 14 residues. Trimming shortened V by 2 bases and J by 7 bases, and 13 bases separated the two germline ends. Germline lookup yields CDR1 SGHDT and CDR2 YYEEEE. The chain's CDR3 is CASSFPGQMNEQFF. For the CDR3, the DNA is TGTGCCAGCAGCTTTCCGGGACAAATGAATGAGCAGTTCTTC.